This T cell receptor (beta chain) was identified in a study of blood T cell repertoires in COVID-19. Overall study context: PBMCs, B-cell-depleted T cells, or T cells provided the cDNA or gDNA that made up the material.

It was during active infection that Seattle patients were enrolled and then longitudinally followed. As to this clone: One end of the junction fails to match germline, which may point to a read error.

This CDR3 spans 13 amino acids. Germline CDR1 LNHDA, CDR2 SQIVND (reference sequence). The method was immunoSEQ multiplex PCR; TCRdb's version includes in-frame clones alone and lacks a portion of them. The table records fewer than 350,000 clones, 86% of them present only once. This receptor was taken from a woman aged 25-40 years with COVID-19, enrolled during active disease. The chain is built from TRBV19 and TRBJ2-4, with D maybe TRBD2 (6 bases). The sequencing sample was made of peripheral blood. The CDR3 loop is CASSIAPGDLVDF. The CDR3 DNA follows: TGTGCCAGTAGTATAGCTCCGGGAGATCTTGTGGACTTC.